This T cell receptor (beta chain) emerged from a study of blood T cell repertoires in COVID-19. Turning to the study itself: The United States, Italy and Spain supplied acute and convalescent COVID-19 samples. In each case, the material was cDNA or gDNA derived from T cells, B-cell-depleted T cells, or PBMCs.

The germline V gene has CDR1 MGHDK and CDR2 SYGVNS. J gave up 8 bases and V 4 bases, and 4 bases lay outside the gene matches. The CDR3 has 12 amino acids. In the study's own analysis: Amplification of reference gene primers was used by the study to estimate nucleated cell counts. Assay: immunoSEQ multiplex PCR; the TCRdb copy retains only in-frame clones and omits some. That table supplies the V and J calls and clone size; D and trimming were determined from the DNA. The sample shows approximately 150,000 clones, about 91% of them seen only once. This sequence was found in a human donor in a cohort sampled during active COVID-19. V gene TRBV25-1 combines with J gene TRBJ1-2, with TRBD1 matching 7 bases. The sequenced material came from peripheral blood. In DNA, the CDR3 is TGTGCCAGCAGTGCGACAGGGAGCGGCTACACCTTC. Protein: CASSATGSGYTF.